The clone carrying this T cell receptor beta chain was detected ten times or more. Its antigen remains unidentified. The data were obtained in a study of Graves' ophthalmopathy and Graves' hyperthyroidism. Study results and caveats: Ophthalmopathy progression prediction by the model yielded a sensitivity of around 68% and a specificity of around 72%.

Trimming took 4 bases from V and 4 from J, leaving 10 bases between them. The CDR3 has 13 residues. Amplification targeted the TCR beta CDR3 regions, with RNA transcripts as the source material. Scientists carried out first-round RT-PCR using HTBI primers and then a second-round multiplex PCR. TCRdb ran MiXCR on the multiplex PCR reads and lists one entry per CDR3 protein. The table has hundreds of thousands of distinct CDR3 sequences, approximately 14% seen once. The sequencing input was blood. This receptor was obtained from a woman in her thirties with Graves' ophthalmopathy. The chain has TRBV12-3 or TRBV12-4 and TRBJ1-1; D unresolved. The CDR3: CASSSQEVTEAFF. The CDR3 DNA is TGTGCCAGCAGTTCTCAGGAGGTCACTGAAGCTTTCTTT.